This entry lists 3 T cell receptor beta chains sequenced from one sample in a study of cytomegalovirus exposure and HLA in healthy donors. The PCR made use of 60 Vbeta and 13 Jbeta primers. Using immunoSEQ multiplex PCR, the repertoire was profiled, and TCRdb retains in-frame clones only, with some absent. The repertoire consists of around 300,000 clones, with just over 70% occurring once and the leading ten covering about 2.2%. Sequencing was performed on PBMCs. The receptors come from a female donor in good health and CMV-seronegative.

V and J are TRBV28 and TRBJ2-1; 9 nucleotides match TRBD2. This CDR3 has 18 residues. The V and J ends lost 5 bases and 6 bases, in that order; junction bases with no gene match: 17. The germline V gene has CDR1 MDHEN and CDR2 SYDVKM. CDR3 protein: CASSLLEPAAGGFNEQFF. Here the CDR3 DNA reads TGTGCCAGCAGTCTCCTCGAGCCAGCAGCGGGAGGATTCAATGAGCAGTTCTTC.

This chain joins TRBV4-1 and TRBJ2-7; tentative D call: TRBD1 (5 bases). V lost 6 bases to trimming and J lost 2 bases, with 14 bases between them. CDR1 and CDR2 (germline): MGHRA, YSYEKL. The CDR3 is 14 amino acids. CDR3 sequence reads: CASSQSTTAYEQYF. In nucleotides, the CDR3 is TGCGCCAGCAGTCAATCTACGACAGCCTACGAGCAGTACTTC.

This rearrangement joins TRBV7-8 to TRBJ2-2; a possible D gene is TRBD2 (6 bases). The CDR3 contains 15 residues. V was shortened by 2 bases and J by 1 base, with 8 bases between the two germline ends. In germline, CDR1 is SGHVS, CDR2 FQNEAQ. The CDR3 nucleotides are TGTGCCAGCAGCTTATGGCGGGAGAACACCGGGGAGCTGTTTTTT. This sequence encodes CASSLWRENTGELFF. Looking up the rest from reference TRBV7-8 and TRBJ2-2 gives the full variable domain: GAGVSQSPRYKVAKRGQDVALRCDPISGHVSLFWYQQALGQGPEFLTYFQNEAQLDKSGLPSDRFFAERPEGSVSTLKIQRTQQEDSAVYLCASSLWRENTGELFFGEGSRLTVL.